Listed here are 6 T cell receptor beta chains from one sample, sequenced in a study of blood T cell repertoires in COVID-19. Measured with immunoSEQ multiplex PCR; TCRdb has only the in-frame clones, and not every one. The repertoire holds about 73,000 clones, approximately 80% seen once, with approximately 2.5% in the top ten. The sequenced material came from peripheral blood. Receptor source: a man aged 65 to 79 with COVID-19, enrolled during active disease.

This clone was seen a single time. CDR3 bases: TGTGCCAGCAGGGGACTAGCGGGAGTCGGCACCGGGGAGCTGTTTTTT. This gives the protein CASRGLAGVGTGELFF. The chain links TRBV2 to TRBJ2-2, with 14 bases identical to TRBD2. CDR3 length: 16 amino acids. Germline CDR1 and CDR2: SNHLY and FYNNEI. With 6 bases clipped from V and 4 bases from J, the junction kept 4 bases outside the gene matches.

The table lists this clone with a few counts. This rearrangement joins TRBV3-1 (or the pseudogene TRBV3-2) to TRBJ1-1; 8 positions match TRBD1. CDR3 length: 14 amino acids. CDR1 is LGHDT and CDR2 is YNNKEL in the germline V gene (reference sequence). V lost 4 bases to trimming and J lost 5 bases; unmatched junction nucleotides: 6. CDR3 amino acids: CASSPDRVRTEAFF. The CDR3 DNA sequence: TGTGCCAGCAGCCCGGACAGGGTACGGACTGAAGCTTTCTTT.

V and J are TRBV12-2 and TRBJ1-5; the tabulated D call, TRBD1, remains unverified against the DNA. TRBV12-2 is a pseudogene segment. The CDR3 consists of 17 residues. Written as DNA, the CDR3 is TGTGCAAGTCGCTTATATTATCGGGGACAGCAGAATCAGCCCCAGCATTTT. It is translated as CASRLYYRGQQNQPQHF.

The rearrangement uses TRBV6-2 or TRBV6-3 and TRBJ2-1; D may be TRBD2 (6 bases). This CDR3 is built from 17 residues. Trimming shortened V by 4 bases and J by 0 bases, and 16 bases separated the two germline ends. Germline-derived CDR1 and CDR2 are MNHEY and SVGEGT. In DNA, the CDR3 is TGTGCCAGCAGTTCCCATTTAGCGGTTTACTCCTACAATGAGCAGTTCTTC. Its protein product is CASSSHLAVYSYNEQFF.

This clone was found once. The chain combines TRBV19 with TRBJ1-2; 9 positions agree with TRBD1. Germline V CDR1 and CDR2: LNHDA, SQIVND (reference sequence). The ends lost 7 bases at V and 6 bases at J; junction bases unmatched: 9. CDR3 length: 14 residues. The CDR3 coding sequence is TGTGCCAGTATTGGACAGGGGCCCGTCAATGGCTACACCTTC. It codes for CASIGQGPVNGYTF.

This chain joins TRBV18 and TRBJ2-6, with 8 bases fitting TRBD1. CDR1 and CDR2 (germline): KGHSH, LQKENI. CDR3 size: 17 residues. J lost 0 bases, V lost 8 bases, and 9 bases had no gene match. The CDR3 sequence: CASTGQGIHSGANVLTF. DNA for the CDR3: TGTGCCAGCACCGGACAGGGAATCCACTCTGGGGCCAACGTCCTGACTTTC.